The present T cell receptor beta chain was sequenced within a study of blood T cell repertoires in COVID-19. The overall study: From the United States, Italy and Spain came samples of acute and convalescent COVID-19.

Participants, about 18 to 100 years old, spanned around 25 US areas. Measured with immunoSEQ multiplex PCR; TCRdb has only the in-frame clones, and not every one. The repertoire holds some 350,000 clones, with 88% as singletons. This clone came up many times. The trim removed 4 bases at V and 3 bases at J, leaving 10 bases unmatched. The CDR3 runs to 16 residues. The germline V gene has CDR1 GTSNPN and CDR2 SVGIG (reference sequence). The sequence was obtained from a young man who had recovered from COVID-19. The source material was PBMCs or T cells enriched from blood (not recorded which). The V gene is TRBV30, the J gene TRBJ2-7, with TRBD1 matching 12 bases. CDR3 amino acids: CAWKGQGAALGYEQYF. CDR3 sequence (DNA): TGTGCCTGGAAGGGACAGGGGGCGGCGTTGGGCTACGAGCAGTACTTC.